This T cell receptor beta chain was sequenced for a study of T cell responses to AZD1222 COVID-19 vaccine. Findings and caveats of the study: Only 5 or 6 AZD1222 recipients tested seropositive at baseline. Possibly, clonal diversity was underestimated; donors were largely white British and included more females.

Repertoires were generated with immunoSEQ multiplex PCR, while TCRdb's copy carries only in-frame clones and drops some. The sample has under 150,000 clones, about 91% seen once. Turning to this clone: The antigen remains undetermined.

The length of the CDR3 is 14 residues. Germline CDR1 and CDR2: MNHEY and SMNVEV (reference sequence). Trimming shortened V by 3 bases and J by 0 bases, and 6 bases separated the two germline ends. The gene calls are TRBV27 and TRBJ2-1, with D uncertain. The sequence came from an adult who received the AZD1222 COVID-19 vaccine. The sequenced sample was peripheral blood, obtained 28 days after the second AZD1222 dose. CDR3 amino acids: CASSFLSSYNEQFF. CDR3 in DNA: TGTGCCAGCAGTTTTTTGAGCTCCTACAATGAGCAGTTCTTC.